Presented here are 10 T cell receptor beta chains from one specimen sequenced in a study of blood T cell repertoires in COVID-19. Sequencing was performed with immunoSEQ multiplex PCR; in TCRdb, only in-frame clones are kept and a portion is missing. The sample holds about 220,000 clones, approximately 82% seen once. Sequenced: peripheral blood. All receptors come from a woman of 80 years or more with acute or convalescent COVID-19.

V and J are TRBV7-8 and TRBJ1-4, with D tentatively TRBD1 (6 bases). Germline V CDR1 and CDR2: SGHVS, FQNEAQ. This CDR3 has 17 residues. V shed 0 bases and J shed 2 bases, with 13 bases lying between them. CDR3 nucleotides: TGTGCCAGCAGCTTAGCCGGATTCAGGGGTACTAATGAAAAACTGTTTTTT. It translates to CASSLAGFRGTNEKLFF.

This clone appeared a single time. DNA for the CDR3: TGTGCCAGCAGTGACTCACCGGGGTTTGGGGCTTTCTTT. The encoded protein is CASSDSPGFGAFF. The chain has TRBV6-4 and TRBJ1-1, with D uncertain. V lost 0 bases and J lost 11, with 13 bases in between. This CDR3 is 13 amino acids long. Germline V CDR1 and CDR2: MRHNA, SNTAGT.

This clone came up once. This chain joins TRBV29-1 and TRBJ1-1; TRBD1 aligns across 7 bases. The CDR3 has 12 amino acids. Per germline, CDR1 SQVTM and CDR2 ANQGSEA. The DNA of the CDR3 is TGCAGTGAGACAGGGCTCCGTTCTGAAGCTTTCTTT. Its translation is CSETGLRSEAFF.

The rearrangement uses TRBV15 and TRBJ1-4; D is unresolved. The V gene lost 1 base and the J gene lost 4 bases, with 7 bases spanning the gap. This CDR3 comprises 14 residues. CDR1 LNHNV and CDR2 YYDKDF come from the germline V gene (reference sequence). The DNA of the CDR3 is TGTGCCACCAGCAGAGGGGCTGTTAATGAAAAACTGTTTTTT. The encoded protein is CATSRGAVNEKLFF.

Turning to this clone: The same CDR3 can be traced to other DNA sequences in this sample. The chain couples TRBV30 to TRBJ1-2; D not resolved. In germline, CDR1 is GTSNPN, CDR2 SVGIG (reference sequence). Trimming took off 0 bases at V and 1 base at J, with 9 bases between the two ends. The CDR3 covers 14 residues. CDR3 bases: TGTGCCTGGAGTGTACTTGGGCTTAACTATGGCTACACCTTC. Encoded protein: CAWSVLGLNYGYTF.

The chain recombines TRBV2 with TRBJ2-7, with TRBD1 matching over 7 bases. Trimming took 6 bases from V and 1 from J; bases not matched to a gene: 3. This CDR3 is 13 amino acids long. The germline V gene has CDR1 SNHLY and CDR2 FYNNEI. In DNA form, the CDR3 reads TGTGCCAGCAGGGAGACAGGGTCCTACGAGCAGTACTTC. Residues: CASRETGSYEQYF.

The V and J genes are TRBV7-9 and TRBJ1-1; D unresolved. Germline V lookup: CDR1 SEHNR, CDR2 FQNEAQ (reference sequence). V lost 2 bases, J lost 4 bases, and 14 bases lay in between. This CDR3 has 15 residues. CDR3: CASSLLRGIVTEAFF. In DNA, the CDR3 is TGTGCCAGCAGCTTACTACGGGGAATAGTCACTGAAGCTTTCTTT.

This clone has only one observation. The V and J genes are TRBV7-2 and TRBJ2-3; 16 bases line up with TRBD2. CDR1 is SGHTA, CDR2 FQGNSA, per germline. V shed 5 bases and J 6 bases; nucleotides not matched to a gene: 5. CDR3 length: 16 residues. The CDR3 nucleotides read TGTGCCAGCAGCGCGGGACTAGCGGGGGGGATGGATACGCAGTATTTT. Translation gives CASSAGLAGGMDTQYF.

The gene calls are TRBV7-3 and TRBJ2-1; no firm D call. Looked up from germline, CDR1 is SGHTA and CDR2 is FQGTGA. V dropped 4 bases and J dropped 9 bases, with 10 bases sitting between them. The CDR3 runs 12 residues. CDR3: CASSSDIGEQFF. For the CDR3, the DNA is TGTGCCAGCAGCTCCGACATCGGTGAGCAGTTCTTC.

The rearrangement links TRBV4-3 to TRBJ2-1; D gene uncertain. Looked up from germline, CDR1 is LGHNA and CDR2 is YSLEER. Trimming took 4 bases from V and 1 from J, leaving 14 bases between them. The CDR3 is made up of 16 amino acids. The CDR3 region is CASSPSLPDSYNEQFF. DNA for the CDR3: TGCGCCAGCAGCCCCTCCCTACCCGATTCCTACAATGAGCAGTTCTTC.